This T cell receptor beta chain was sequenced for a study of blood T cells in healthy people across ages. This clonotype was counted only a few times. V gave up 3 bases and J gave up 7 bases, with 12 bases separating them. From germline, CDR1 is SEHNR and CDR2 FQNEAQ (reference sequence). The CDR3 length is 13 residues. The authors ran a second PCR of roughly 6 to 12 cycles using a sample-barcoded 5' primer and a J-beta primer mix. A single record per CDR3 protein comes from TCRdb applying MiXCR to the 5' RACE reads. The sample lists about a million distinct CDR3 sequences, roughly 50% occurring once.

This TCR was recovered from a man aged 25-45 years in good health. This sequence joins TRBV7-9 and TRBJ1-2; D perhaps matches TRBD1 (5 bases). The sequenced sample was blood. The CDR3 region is CASSLVGDRGYTF. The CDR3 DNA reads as TGTGCCAGCAGCTTGGTAGGGGATCGTGGCTACACCTTC.